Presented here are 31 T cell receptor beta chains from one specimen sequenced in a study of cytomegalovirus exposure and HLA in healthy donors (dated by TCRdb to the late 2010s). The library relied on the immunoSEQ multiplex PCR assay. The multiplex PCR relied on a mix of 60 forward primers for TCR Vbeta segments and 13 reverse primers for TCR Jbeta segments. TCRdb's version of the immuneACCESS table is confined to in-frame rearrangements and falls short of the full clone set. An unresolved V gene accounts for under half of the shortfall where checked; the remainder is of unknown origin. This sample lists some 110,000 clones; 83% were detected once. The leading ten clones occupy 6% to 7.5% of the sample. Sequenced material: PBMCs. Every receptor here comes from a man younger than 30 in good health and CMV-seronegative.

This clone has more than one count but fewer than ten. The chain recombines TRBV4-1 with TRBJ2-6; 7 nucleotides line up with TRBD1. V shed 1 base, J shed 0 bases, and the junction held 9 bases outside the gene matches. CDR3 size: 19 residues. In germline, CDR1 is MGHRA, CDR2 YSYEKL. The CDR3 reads CASSQVWTGSRSGANVLTF. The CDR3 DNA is TGCGCCAGCAGCCAAGTCTGGACAGGTTCCCGCTCTGGGGCCAACGTCCTGACTTTC.

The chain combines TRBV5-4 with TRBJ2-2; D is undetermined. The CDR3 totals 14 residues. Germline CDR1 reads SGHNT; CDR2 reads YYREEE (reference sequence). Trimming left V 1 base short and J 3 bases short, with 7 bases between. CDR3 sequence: CASSLTQYTGELFF. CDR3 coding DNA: TGTGCCAGCAGCTTGACGCAGTACACCGGGGAGCTGTTTTTT. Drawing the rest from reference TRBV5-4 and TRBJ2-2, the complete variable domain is ETGVTQSPTHLIKTRGQQVTLRCSSQSGHNTVSWYQQALGQGPQFIFQYYREEENGRGNFPPRFSGLQFPNYSSELNVNALELDDSALYLCASSLTQYTGELFFGEGSRLTVL.

The CDR3 here is CASSLFWTGSTEAFF. CDR3 nucleotide sequence: TGCGCCAGCAGCTTATTTTGGACAGGGAGTACTGAAGCTTTCTTT. The chain combines TRBV5-1 with TRBJ1-1, with TRBD1 identical over 8 bases. The CDR3 extends over 15 amino acids. With 2 bases clipped from V and 5 bases from J, the junction kept 8 bases outside the gene matches. Germline assignment: CDR1 SGHRS and CDR2 YFSETQ.

CDR3 in amino acids: CASKWGGGWTEAFF. Here the CDR3 DNA reads TGTGCCAGCAAATGGGGTGGGGGCTGGACTGAAGCTTTCTTT. This sequence joins TRBV27 and TRBJ1-1; D possibly corresponds to TRBD1 (6 bases). CDR1 and CDR2 from the germline V gene are MNHEY and SMNVEV (reference sequence). The length of the CDR3 is 14 residues. The V end lost 7 bases, the J end lost 5 bases, and 17 bases lay between the germline ends.

The CDR3: CASSPSGEQFF. The CDR3 nucleotides read TGTGCCAGCAGCCCGAGCGGGGAGCAGTTCTTC. The V call is TRBV11-2, the J call TRBJ2-1; perhaps TRBD2 as D (6 bases). Germline-derived CDR1 and CDR2 are SGHAT and FQNNGV. The CDR3 covers 11 residues. Trimming took 5 bases from V and 10 from J, leaving 9 bases between them.

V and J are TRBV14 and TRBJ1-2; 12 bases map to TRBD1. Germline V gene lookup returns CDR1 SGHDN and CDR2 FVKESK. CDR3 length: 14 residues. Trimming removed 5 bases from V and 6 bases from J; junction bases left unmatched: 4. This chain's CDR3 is CASSGTGGENGYTF. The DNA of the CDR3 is TGTGCCAGCAGCGGGACAGGGGGCGAGAATGGCTACACCTTC.

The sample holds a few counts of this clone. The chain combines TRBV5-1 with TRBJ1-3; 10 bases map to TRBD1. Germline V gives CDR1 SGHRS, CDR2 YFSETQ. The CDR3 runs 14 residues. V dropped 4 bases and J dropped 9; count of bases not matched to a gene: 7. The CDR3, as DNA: TGCGCCAGCAGCGCGGGACAGGGGTTCTCCACCATATATTTT. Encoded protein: CASSAGQGFSTIYF. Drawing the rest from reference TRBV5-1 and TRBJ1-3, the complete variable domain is KAGVTQTPRYLIKTRGQQVTLSCSPISGHRSVSWYQQTPGQGLQFLFEYFSETQRNKGNFPGRFSGRQFSNSRSEMNVSTLELGDSALYLCASSAGQGFSTIYFGEGSWLTVV.

CDR3 DNA: TGTGCCATCAGTGAGTCGAGGGGGGGTTACGGCTACACCTTC. Protein: CAISESRGGYGYTF. The rearrangement links TRBV10-3 to TRBJ1-2, with D possibly being TRBD1 (6 bases). Germline V lookup: CDR1 ENHRY, CDR2 SYGVKD. Trimming left V 0 bases short and J 8 bases short, with 13 bases between. This CDR3 has 14 residues.

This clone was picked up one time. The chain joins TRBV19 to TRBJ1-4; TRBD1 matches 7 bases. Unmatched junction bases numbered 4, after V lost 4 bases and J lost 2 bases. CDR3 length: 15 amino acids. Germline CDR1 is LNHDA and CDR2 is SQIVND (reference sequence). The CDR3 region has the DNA TGTGCCAGTAGTACCACGACAGGGACTAATGAAAAACTGTTTTTT. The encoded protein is CASSTTTGTNEKLFF.

CDR3 DNA: TGTGCCAGCAGCTTTGTAGCGGCAAGCTCCTACAATGAGCAGTTCTTC. It yields the protein CASSFVAASSYNEQFF. V is TRBV7-9 and J is TRBJ2-1; the D gene is possibly TRBD2 (6 bases). The ends were cut back, 3 bases at V and 0 bases at J, with 12 bases in the middle. This CDR3 has 16 amino acids. The germline V gene encodes CDR1 SEHNR and CDR2 FQNEAQ (reference sequence).

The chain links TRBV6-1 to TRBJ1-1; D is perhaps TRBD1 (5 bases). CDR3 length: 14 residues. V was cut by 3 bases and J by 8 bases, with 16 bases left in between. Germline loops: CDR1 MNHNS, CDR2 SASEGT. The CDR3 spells CASSEAVGQTEAFF. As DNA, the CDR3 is TGTGCCAGCAGTGAGGCCGTAGGACAAACCGAAGCTTTCTTT.

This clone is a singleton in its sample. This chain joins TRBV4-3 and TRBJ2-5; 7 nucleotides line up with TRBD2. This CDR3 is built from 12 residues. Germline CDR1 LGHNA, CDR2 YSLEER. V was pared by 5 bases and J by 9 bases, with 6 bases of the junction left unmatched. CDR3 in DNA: TGCGCCAGCAGCGACATGGGAGGGGCCCAGTACTTC. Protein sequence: CASSDMGGAQYF.

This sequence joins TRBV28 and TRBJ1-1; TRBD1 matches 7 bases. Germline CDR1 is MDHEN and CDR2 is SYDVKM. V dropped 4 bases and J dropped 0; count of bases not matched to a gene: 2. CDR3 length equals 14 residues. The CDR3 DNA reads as TGTGCCAGCAGTTGGGACAGCTTGAACACTGAAGCTTTCTTT. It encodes CASSWDSLNTEAFF.

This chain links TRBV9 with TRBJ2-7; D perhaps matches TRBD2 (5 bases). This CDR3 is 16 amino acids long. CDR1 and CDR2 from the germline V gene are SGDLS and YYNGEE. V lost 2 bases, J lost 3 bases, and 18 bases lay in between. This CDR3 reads CASSVQDGGTVYEQYF. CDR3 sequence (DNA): TGTGCCAGCAGCGTGCAGGACGGAGGAACTGTCTACGAGCAGTACTTC.

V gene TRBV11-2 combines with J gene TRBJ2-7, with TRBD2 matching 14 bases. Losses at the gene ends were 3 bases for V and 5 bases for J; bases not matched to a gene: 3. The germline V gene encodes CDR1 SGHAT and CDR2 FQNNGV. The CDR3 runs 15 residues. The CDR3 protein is CASSFGTSGSHEQYF. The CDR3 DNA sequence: TGTGCCAGCAGCTTCGGGACTAGCGGGAGTCACGAGCAGTACTTC.

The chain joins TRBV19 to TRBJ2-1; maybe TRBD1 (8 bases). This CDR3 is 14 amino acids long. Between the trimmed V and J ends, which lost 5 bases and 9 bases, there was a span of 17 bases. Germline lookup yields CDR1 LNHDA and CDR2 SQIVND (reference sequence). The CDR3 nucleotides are TGTGCCAGTAGTCCTGGACAGGGCGGGAGTGAGCAGTTCTTC. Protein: CASSPGQGGSEQFF.

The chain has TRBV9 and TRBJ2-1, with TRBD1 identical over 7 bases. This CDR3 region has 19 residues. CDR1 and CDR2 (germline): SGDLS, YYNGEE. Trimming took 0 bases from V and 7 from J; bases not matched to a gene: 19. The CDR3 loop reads CASSVVTGDLRPFSNEQFF. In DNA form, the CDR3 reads TGTGCCAGCAGCGTAGTCACAGGGGATCTCCGTCCCTTCTCTAATGAGCAGTTCTTC. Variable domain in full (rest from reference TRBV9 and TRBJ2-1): DSGVTQTPKHLITATGQRVTLRCSPRSGDLSVYWYQQSLDQGLQFLIQYYNGEERAKGNILERFSAQQFPDLHSELNLSSLELGDSALYFCASSVVTGDLRPFSNEQFFGPGTRLTVL.

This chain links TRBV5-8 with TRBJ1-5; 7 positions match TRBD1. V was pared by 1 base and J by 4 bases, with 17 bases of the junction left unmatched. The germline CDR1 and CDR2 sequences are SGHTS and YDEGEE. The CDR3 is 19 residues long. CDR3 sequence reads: CASSLNLRVRDRINQPQHF. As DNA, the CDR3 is TGTGCCAGCAGCTTGAATTTACGGGTGCGGGACAGAATTAATCAGCCCCAGCATTTT. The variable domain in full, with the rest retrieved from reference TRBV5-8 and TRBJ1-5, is EAGVTQSPTHLIKTRGQQATLRCSPISGHTSVYWYQQALGLGLQFLLWYDEGEERNRGNFPPRFSGRQFPNYSSELNVNALELEDSALYLCASSLNLRVRDRINQPQHFGDGTRLSIL.

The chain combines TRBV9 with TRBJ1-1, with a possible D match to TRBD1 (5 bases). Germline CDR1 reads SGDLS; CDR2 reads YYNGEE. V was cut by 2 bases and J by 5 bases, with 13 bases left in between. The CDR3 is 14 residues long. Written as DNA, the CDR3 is TGTGCCAGCAGCGTCGGGCAGGGATTAACTGAAGCTTTCTTT. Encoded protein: CASSVGQGLTEAFF.

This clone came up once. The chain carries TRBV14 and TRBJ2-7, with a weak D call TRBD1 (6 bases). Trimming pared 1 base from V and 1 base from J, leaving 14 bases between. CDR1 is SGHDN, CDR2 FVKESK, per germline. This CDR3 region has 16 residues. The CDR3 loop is CASSQVRGTGSYEQYF. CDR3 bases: TGTGCCAGCAGCCAAGTAAGGGGCACAGGGTCCTACGAGCAGTACTTC.

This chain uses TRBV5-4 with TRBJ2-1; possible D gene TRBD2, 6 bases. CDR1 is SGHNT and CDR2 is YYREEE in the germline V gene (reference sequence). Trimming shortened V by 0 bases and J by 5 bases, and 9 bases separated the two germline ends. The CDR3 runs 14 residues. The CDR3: CASSLDSGNNEQFF. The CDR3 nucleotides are TGTGCCAGCAGCTTGGATAGCGGAAACAATGAGCAGTTCTTC.

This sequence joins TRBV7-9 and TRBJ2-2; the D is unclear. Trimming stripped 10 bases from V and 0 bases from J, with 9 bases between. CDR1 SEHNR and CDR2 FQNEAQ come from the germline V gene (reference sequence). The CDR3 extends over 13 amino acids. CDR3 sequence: CAKADTNTGELFF. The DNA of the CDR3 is TGTGCCAAGGCAGACACGAACACCGGGGAGCTGTTTTTT. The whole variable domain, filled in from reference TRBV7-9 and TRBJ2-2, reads DTGVSQNPRHKITKRGQNVTFRCDPISEHNRLYWYRQTLGQGPEFLTYFQNEAQLEKSRLLSDRFSAERPKGSFSTLEIQRTEQGDSAMYLCAKADTNTGELFFGEGSRLTVL.

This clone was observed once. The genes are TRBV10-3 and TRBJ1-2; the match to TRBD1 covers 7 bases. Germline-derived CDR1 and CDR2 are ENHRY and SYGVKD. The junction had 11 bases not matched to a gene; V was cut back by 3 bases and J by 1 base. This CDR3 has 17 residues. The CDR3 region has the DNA TGTGCCATCAGTGACCCAACCGGGACAGTCGGTAACTATGGCTACACCTTC. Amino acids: CAISDPTGTVGNYGYTF.

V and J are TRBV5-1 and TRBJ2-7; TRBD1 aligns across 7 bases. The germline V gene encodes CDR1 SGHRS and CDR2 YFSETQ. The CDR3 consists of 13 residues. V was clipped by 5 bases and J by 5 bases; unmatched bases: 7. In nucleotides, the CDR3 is TGCGCCAGCAGAATCAGGGGGACGGACGAGCAGTACTTC. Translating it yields CASRIRGTDEQYF.

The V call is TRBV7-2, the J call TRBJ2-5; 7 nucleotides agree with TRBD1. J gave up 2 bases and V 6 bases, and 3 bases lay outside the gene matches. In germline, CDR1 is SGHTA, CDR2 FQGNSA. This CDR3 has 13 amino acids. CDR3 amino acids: CASRGTVQETQYF. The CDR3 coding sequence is TGTGCCAGCAGGGGGACAGTACAAGAGACCCAGTACTTC.

The CDR3 DNA sequence: TGTGCCACCAGCAGGAACAGGTACACAGATACGCAGTATTTT. Translation: CATSRNRYTDTQYF. The genes are TRBV15 and TRBJ2-3; D perhaps matches TRBD1 (5 bases). CDR3 length: 14 residues. Germline CDR1 LNHNV, CDR2 YYDKDF (reference sequence). Trimming took 3 bases from V and 2 from J, leaving 9 bases between them.

In DNA form, the CDR3 reads TGTGCCAGCAGCTTATTGAGTTCTGGCGGGAGCCGGGTAGATACGCAGTATTTT. As protein: CASSLLSSGGSRVDTQYF. This chain connects TRBV7-3 to TRBJ2-3; 7 nucleotides agree with TRBD2. The ends lost 2 bases at V and 5 bases at J; junction bases unmatched: 16. Germline CDR1 and CDR2: SGHTA and FQGTGA. The CDR3 has 18 residues.

In DNA, the CDR3 is TGCAGCGTTGATGAACTGGAGGGGACTACGGGCGAGCAGTACTTC. It is translated as CSVDELEGTTGEQYF. The chain has TRBV29-1 and TRBJ2-7; 7 nucleotides line up with TRBD2. Germline V gives CDR1 SQVTM, CDR2 ANQGSEA. The CDR3 consists of 15 residues. V was clipped by 3 bases and J by 6 bases; unmatched bases: 14.

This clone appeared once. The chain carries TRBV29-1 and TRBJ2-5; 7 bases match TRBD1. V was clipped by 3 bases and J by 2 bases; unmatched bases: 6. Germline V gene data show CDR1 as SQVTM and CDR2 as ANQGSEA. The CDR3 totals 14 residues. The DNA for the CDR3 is TGCAGCGTTGATGGGGGACAGAGACAAGAGACCCAGTACTTC. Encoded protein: CSVDGGQRQETQYF.

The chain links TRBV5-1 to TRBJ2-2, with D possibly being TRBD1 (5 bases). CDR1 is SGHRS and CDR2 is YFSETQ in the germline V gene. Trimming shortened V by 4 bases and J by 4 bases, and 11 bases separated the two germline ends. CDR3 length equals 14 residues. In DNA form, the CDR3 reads TGCGCCAGCAGCAATCCAGGGTCCACCGGGGAGCTGTTTTTT. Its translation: CASSNPGSTGELFF.

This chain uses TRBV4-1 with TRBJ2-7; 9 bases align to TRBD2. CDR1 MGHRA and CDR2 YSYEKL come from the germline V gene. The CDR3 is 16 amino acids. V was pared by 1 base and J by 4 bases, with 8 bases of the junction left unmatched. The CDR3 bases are TGCGCCAGCAGCCAAGGGTTAGCTAGCGGGGCGTACGAGCAGTACTTC. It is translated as CASSQGLASGAYEQYF.